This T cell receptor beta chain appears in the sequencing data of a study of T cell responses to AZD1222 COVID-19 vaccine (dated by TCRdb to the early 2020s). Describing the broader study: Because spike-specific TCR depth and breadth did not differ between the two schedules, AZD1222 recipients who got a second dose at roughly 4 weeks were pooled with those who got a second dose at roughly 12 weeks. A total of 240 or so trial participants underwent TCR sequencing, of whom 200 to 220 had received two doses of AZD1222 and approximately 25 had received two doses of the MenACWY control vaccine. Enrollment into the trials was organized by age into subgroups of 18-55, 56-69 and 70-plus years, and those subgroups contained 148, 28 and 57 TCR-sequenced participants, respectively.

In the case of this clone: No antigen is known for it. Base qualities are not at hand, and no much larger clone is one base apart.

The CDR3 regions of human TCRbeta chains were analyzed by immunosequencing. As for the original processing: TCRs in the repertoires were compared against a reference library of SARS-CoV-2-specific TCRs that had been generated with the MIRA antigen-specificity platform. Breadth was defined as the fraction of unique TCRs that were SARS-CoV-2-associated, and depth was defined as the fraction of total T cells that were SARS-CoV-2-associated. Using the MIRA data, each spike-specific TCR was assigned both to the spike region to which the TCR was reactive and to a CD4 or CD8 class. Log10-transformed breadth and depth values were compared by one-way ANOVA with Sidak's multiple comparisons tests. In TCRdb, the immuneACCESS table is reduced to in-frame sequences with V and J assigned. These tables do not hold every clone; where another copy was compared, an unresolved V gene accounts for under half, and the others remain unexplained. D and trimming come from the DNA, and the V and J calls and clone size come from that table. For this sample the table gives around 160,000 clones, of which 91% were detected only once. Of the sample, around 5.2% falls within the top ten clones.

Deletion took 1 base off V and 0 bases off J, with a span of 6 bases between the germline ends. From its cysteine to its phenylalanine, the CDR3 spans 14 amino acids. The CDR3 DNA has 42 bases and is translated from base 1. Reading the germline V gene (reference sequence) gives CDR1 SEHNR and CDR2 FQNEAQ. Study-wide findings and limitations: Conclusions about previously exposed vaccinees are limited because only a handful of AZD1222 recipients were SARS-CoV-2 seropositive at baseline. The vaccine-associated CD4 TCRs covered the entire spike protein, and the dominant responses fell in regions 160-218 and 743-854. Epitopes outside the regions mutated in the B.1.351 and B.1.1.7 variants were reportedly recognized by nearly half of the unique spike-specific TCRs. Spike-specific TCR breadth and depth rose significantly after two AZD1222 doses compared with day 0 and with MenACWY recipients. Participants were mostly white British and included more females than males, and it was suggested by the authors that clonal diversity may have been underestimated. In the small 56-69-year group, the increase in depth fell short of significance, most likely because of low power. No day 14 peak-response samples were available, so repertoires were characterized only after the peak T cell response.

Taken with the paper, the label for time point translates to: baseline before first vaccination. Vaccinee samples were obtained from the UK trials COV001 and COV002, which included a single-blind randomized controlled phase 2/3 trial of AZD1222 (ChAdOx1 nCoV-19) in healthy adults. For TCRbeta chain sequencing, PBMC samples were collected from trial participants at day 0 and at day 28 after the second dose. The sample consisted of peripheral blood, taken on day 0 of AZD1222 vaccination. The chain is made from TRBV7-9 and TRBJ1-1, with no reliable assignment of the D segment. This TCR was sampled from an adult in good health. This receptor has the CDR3 CASSLGAVNTEAFF. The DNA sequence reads TGTGCCAGCAGCTTAGGGGCGGTGAACACTGAAGCTTTCTTT.